This T cell receptor (beta chain) was observed in a study of T cells after yellow fever vaccination. This clonotype showed up just a few times. The CDR3 is 15 amino acids. V lost 7 bases to trimming and J lost 7 bases; unmatched junction nucleotides: 12. Synthesis of TCR cDNA relied on 5'RACE template switching, which attached a universal primer site and UMIs. Via MiXCR, TCRdb re-called the 5' RACE reads, giving one row per CDR3 protein. The sample has 300,000 to 400,000 distinct CDR3 sequences; approximately 11% are singletons. The sequence was collected from a man aged 18 to 35 who received the YFV17D yellow fever vaccine. The J gene is TRBJ2-7, the V gene TRBV12-3 or TRBV12-4, with 11 bases matching TRBD1. The material sequenced was CD4+ T cells sorted from PBMCs, taken 45 days after the yellow fever booster vaccination. The CDR3 nucleotides read TGTGCCAGCACGTCCGGGACAGGGGGGTTCGGGGAGCAGTACTTC. Protein: CASTSGTGGFGEQYF.